This TCR beta chain was captured by sequencing in a study of T cell responses to AZD1222 COVID-19 vaccine. Study-wide results and limits: Among those given AZD1222, only five to seven were seropositive at baseline. At 160-218 and 743-854, vaccine-associated CD4 TCRs were dominant, and they spanned spike. There were repertoire samples only from the period after the peak T cell response. Clonal diversity was possibly underestimated; the donors were predominantly white British and more often female.

Remarks on this clone: The antigen is undetermined.

V was trimmed by 3 bases and J by 7 bases, leaving 23 bases between them. This CDR3 is 18 amino acids long. CDR1 and CDR2 (germline): KGHDR, SFDVKD. This table comes from immunoSEQ multiplex PCR, and its TCRdb copy is limited to in-frame clones, with some not included. The sample holds fewer than 150,000 clones, 65% to 90% seen once. Sequencing was performed on peripheral blood, taken on day 0 of AZD1222 vaccination. The origin of this receptor is an adult in good health. This chain uses TRBV24-1 with TRBJ2-2, with a tentative D call TRBD1 (6 bases). CDR3 amino acids: CATSDGPMGPRGDGELFF. CDR3 coding DNA: TGTGCCACCAGTGATGGACCTATGGGACCCAGGGGTGACGGGGAGCTGTTTTTT.